This entry describes one TCR beta chain. Its antigen is unidentified. These data belong to a study of cytomegalovirus exposure and HLA in healthy donors. The donors were members of the validation cohort comprising about 130 subjects, separate from the roughly 670-subject first cohort. The CDR3 spans 12 residues. The V segment lost 2 bases and the J segment 9 bases; nucleotides outside the gene matches: 7. Germline CDR1 reads SQVTM; CDR2 reads ANQGSEA. Points from the study as a whole: Most TCR sequences were rare, but some public TCRs occurred in many donors. TCR beta chains numbering more than 150 were designated cytomegalovirus-associated.

Profiling relied on immunoSEQ multiplex PCR, and the TCRdb table lists in-frame clones only, not all of them. The sample shows hundreds of thousands of clones, roughly 91% of them seen only once. Specimen: PBMCs. The TCR sequence derives from a woman aged 30 to 39 in good health and CMV-seronegative. The V and J genes are TRBV29-1 and TRBJ2-7; 7 bases line up with TRBD1. The CDR3 nucleotides are TGCAGCGTTGAAACTCAGGGGGTAGGGCAGTACTTC. Translation: CSVETQGVGQYF.